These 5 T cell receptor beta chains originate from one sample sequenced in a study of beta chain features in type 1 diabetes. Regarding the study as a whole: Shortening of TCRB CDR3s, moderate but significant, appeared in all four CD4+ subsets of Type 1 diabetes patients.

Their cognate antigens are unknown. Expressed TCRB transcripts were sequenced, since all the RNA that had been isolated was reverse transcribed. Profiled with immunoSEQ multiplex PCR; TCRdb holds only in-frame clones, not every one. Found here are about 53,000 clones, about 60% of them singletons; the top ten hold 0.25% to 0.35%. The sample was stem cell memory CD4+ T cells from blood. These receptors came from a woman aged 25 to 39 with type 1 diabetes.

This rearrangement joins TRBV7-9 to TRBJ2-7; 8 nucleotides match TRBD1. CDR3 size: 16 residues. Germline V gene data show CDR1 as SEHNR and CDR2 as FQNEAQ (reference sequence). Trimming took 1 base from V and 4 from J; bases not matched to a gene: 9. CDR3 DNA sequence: TGTGCCAGCAGCTTAGACCAGGGGGCTTTTAGGTACGAGCAGTACTTC. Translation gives CASSLDQGAFRYEQYF.

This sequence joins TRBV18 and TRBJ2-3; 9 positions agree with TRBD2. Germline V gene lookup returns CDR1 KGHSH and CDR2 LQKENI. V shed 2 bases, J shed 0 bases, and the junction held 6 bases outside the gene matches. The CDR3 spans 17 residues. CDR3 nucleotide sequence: TGTGCCAGCTCACCATTAGCTAGCGGGGCTAGCACAGATACGCAGTATTTT. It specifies CASSPLASGASTDTQYF.

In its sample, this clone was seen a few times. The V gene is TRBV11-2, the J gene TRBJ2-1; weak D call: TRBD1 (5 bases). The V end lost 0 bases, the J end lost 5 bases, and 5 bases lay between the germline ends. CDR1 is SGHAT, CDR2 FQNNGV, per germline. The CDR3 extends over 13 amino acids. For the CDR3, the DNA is TGTGCCAGCAGCTTAGACAGGGACAATGAGCAGTTCTTC. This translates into CASSLDRDNEQFF.

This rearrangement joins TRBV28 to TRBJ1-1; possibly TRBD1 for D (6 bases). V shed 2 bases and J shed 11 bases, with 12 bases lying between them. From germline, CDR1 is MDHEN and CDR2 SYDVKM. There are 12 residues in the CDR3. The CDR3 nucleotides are TGTGCCAGCAGTTTAGATCCAGGGGTCGCTTTCTTT. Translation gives CASSLDPGVAFF.

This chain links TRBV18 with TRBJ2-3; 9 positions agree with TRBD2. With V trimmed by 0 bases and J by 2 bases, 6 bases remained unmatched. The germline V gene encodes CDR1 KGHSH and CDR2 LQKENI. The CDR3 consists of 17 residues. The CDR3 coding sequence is TGTGCCAGCTCACCACCCTTGGCTAGCGGGAACACAGATACGCAGTATTTT. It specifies CASSPPLASGNTDTQYF.